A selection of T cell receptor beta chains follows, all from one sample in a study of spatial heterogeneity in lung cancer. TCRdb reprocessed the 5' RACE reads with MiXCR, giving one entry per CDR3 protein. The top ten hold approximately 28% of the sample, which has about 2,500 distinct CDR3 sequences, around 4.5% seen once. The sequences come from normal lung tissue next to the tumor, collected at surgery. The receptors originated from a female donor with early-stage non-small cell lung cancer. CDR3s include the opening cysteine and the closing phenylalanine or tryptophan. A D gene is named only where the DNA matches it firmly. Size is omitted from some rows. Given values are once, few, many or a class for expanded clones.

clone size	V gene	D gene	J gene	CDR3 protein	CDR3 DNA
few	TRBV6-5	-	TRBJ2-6	CASSYGSSGANVLTF	TGTGCCAGCAGTTACGGGTCCTCTGGGGCCAACGTCCTGACTTTC
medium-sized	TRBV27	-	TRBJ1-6	CASSLYLGNSPLHF	TGTGCCAGCAGTTTATACTTGGGTAATTCACCCCTCCACTTT
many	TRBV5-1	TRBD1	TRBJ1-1	CASSLASRGDLTEAFF	TGCGCCAGCAGCTTGGCTTCCAGGGGGGACCTCACTGAAGCTTTCTTT
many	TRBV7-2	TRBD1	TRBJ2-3	CASSLDRGGSDTQYF	TGTGCCAGCAGCCTGGACAGGGGGGGCTCAGATACGCAGTATTTT
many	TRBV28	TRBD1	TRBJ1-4	CASSLGGGTNEKLFF	TGTGCCAGCAGTTTGGGAGGGGGCACTAATGAAAAACTGTTTTTT
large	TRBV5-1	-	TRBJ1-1	CASRSENTEAFF	TGCGCCAGCAGGTCCGAGAACACTGAAGCTTTCTTT
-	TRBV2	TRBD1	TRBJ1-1	CASSQGENTEAFF	TGTGCCAGCTCACAGGGGGAAAACACTGAAGCTTTCTTT
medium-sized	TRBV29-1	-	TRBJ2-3	CSVEREGAQDTQYF	TGCAGCGTTGAAAGGGAGGGGGCGCAAGATACGCAGTATTTT
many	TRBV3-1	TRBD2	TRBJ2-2	CASSQIGTSGRAGELFF	TGTGCCAGCAGCCAAATCGGGACTAGCGGCAGGGCCGGGGAGCTGTTTTTT
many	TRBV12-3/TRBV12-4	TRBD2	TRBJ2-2	CASSPGLAGGSGELFF	TGTGCCAGCAGCCCCGGACTAGCGGGAGGTTCCGGGGAGCTGTTTTTT
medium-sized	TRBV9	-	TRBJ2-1	CASSVAPGRSNEQFF	TGTGCCAGCAGCGTAGCCCCGGGACGAAGTAATGAGCAGTTCTTC